This T cell receptor (beta chain) appears in the sequencing data of a study of cytomegalovirus exposure and HLA in healthy donors. Study results and limitations: Relative to equally common others, HLA-associated TCR beta chains showed greater clonal expansion in a later analysis. The majority of TCR sequences were rare, yet some public TCRs appeared in many donors. Cytomegalovirus association was assigned to about 150 TCR beta chains. Confirmation in vitro established that a few CMV-associated chains were specific for CMV antigens.

Primers for the PCR totalled 60 Vbeta and 13 Jbeta. Measured with immunoSEQ multiplex PCR; TCRdb has only the in-frame clones, and not every one. The sample has about 43,000 clones, around 60% seen once. In regard to this clone: Its matching antigen is unknown.

Deletions cut 4 bases from V and 0 bases from J, with 17 bases between. Germline loops: CDR1 SGHRS, CDR2 YFSETQ. The CDR3 spans 17 residues. The V call is TRBV5-1, the J call TRBJ2-4; D is ambiguous. The TCR sequence derives from a man in his 60s in good health and CMV-seropositive. The specimen sequenced was PBMCs. CDR3 in amino acids: CASSGDERELAKNIQYF. CDR3 coding DNA: TGCGCCAGCAGCGGCGATGAGCGAGAACTAGCCAAAAACATTCAGTACTTC.